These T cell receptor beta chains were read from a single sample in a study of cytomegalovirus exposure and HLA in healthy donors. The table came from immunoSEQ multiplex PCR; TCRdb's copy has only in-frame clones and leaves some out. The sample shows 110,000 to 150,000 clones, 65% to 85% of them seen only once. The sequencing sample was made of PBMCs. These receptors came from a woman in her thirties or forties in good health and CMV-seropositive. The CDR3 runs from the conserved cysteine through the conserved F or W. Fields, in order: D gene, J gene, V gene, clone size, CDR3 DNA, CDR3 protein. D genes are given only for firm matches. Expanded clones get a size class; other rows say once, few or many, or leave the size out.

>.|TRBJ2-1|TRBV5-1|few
TGCGCCAGCAGCTTGGCTCCTAGCGCGGGCAATGAGCAGTTCTTC
CASSLAPSAGNEQFF
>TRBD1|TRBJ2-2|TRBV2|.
TGTGCCAGCACCCCGGGACAGGGGAAGCTGTTTTTT
CASTPGQGKLFF
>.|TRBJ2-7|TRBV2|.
TGTGCCAGCAGTGATTCGGGGGGCACCTCCTACGAGCAGTACTTC
CASSDSGGTSYEQYF
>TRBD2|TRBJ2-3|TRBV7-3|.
TGTGCCAGCAGCTTAACCACTAGCGGCACAGATACGCAGTATTTT
CASSLTTSGTDTQYF
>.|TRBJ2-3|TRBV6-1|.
TGTGCCAGCATTGGCGAAGGGGGGGTGGATACGCAGTATTTT
CASIGEGGVDTQYF
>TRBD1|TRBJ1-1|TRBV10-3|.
TGTGCCATCAGTGAGTCGGGACAGGGGGCTTCAAGCGGGGCTTTCTTT
CAISESGQGASSGAFF
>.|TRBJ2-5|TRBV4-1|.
TGCGCCAGCAGCCCCGAAGGGGGAGGGGGTGGAGAGACCCAGTACTTC
CASSPEGGGGGETQYF
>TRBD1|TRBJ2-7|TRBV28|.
TGTGCCATACAGGGGGCCCACGAGCAGTACTTC
CAIQGAHEQYF
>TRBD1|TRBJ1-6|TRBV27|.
TGTGCCAGCAGAGCTCGGACAGGCTACCCGAGCTCCTATAATTCACCCCTCCACTTT
CASRARTGYPSSYNSPLHF
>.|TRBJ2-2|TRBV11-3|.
TGTGCCAGCAGCCGAGGGGGGGTAGGAACCGGGGAGCTGTTTTTT
CASSRGGVGTGELFF
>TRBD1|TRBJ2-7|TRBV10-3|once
TGTGCCATCAGTGAGTCGGGACAGGGATACGAGCAGTACTTC
CAISESGQGYEQYF
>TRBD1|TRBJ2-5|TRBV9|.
TGTGCCAGCAGCGTACAACAGGGGATCCAAGAGACCCAGTACTTC
CASSVQQGIQETQYF
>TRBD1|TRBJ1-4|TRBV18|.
TGTGCCAGCTCACCGCGACAGGGGGCTTCTAATGAAAAACTGTTTTTT
CASSPRQGASNEKLFF
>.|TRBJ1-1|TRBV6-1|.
TGTGCCAGCACCAGGGATAGGACTGAAGCTTTCTTT
CASTRDRTEAFF
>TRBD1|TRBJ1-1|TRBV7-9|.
TGTGCCAGCAGCTTTGGACAGGGGGAGTTCCAAGCTTTCTTT
CASSFGQGEFQAFF
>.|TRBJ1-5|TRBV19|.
TGTGCCAGTCACGGCGGAGCTAATAGCAATCAGCCCCAGCATTTT
CASHGGANSNQPQHF
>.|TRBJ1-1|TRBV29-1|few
TGCAGCGTTGAATGGGGGCTCTACACTGAAGCTTTCTTT
CSVEWGLYTEAFF
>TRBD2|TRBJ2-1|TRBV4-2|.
TGTGCCAGCAGCCAAGATTCCCTAGCGGGCTCCTCCTACAATGAGCAGTTCTTC
CASSQDSLAGSSYNEQFF
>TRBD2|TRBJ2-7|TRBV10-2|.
TGCGCCAGCAGTGAGTCTAGCGGGAGCAGAGAGCAGTACTTC
CASSESSGSREQYF
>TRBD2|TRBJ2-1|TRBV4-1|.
TGCGCCAGCAGCCAACCGACTAGCCGAACCTACAATGAGCAGTTCTTC
CASSQPTSRTYNEQFF
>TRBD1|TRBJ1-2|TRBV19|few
TGTGCCAGTAGGGCACAGGGGAATAACTATGGCTACACCTTC
CASRAQGNNYGYTF
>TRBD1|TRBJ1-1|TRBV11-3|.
TGTGCCAGCAGCCCTACAGGGGGGAACACTGAAGCTTTCTTT
CASSPTGGNTEAFF
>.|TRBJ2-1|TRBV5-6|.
TGTGCCAGCAGCTTAGGGAGCTCCTACAATGAGCAGTTCTTC
CASSLGSSYNEQFF
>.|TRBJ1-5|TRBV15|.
TGTGCCACCGCCAAAGGGGCAGATAATCAGCCCCAGCATTTT
CATAKGADNQPQHF
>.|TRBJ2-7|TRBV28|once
TGTGCCAGCAGTTTAGAGGGTTACGAGCAGTACTTC
CASSLEGYEQYF
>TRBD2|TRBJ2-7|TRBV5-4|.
TGTGCCAGCAGCTCTACTAGCGGGAGCTCCTACGAGCAGTACTTC
CASSSTSGSSYEQYF
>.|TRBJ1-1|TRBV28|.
TGTGCCAGCAGTTTAAAGGGGCTCGGAGCTTTCTTT
CASSLKGLGAFF
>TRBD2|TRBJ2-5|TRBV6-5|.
TGTGCCAGCAGTTTATTAGCGGGGACGGGAGAGACCCAGTACTTC
CASSLLAGTGETQYF
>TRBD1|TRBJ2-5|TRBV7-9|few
TGTGCCAGCAGATCCAGGGGGCAGGAAGAGACCCAGTACTTC
CASRSRGQEETQYF
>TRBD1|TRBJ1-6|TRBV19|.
TGTGCCAGTAGTATCACGGGACAGCTGAATTCACCCCTCCACTTT
CASSITGQLNSPLHF
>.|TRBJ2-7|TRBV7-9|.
TGTGCCAGCAGCTTAGATACCTACGAGCAGTACTTC
CASSLDTYEQYF
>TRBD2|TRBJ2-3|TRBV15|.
TGTGCCACCAGCAGAGTCCTTGCGGGAGGGTCAAATACGCAGTATTTT
CATSRVLAGGSNTQYF
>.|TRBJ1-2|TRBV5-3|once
TGTGCCAGAAGCTTGTTCACAGGGTTAGATGGCTACACCTTC
CARSLFTGLDGYTF